One and the same sample provided the 5 T cell receptor beta chains below, sequenced in a study of T-cell reconstitution after alpha-beta-depleted transplantation in children. Unique molecular identifiers were incorporated when the TCRbeta library was constructed. TCRdb processed the PCR reads anew with MiXCR; each CDR3 protein has one entry. The sample consists of about 400,000 distinct CDR3 sequences, roughly 21% of them appearing once. The sample was PBMCs from the stem cell graft donor, taken from the stem cell graft. These receptors came from a human donor who donated a stem cell graft to a child with acute myeloid leukemia.

The genes are TRBV28 and TRBJ2-4; TRBD1 matches 8 bases. Germline V lookup: CDR1 MDHEN, CDR2 SYDVKM. Losses at the gene ends were 5 bases for V and 5 bases for J; bases not matched to a gene: 8. The CDR3 consists of 15 residues. The CDR3 region has the DNA TGTGCCAGCAGTCAGACAGGGGTAGTAGAAAACATTCAGTACTTC. As protein: CASSQTGVVENIQYF.

The chain employs TRBV7-3 and TRBJ2-2, with D possibly being TRBD2 (5 bases). V was trimmed by 1 base and J by 1 base, leaving 10 bases between them. Germline CDR1 and CDR2: SGHTA and FQGTGA. The CDR3 has 16 residues. CDR3 DNA sequence: TGTGCCAGCAGCTTAATCTTAGCGAAGAACACCGGGGAGCTGTTTTTT. It is translated as CASSLILAKNTGELFF.

This clonotype was seen at least ten times. The genes are TRBV29-1 and TRBJ2-5; TRBD2 agrees at 9 bases. The CDR3 sequence is 16 residues long. V lost 6 bases and J lost 0; bases outside the gene matches: 11. Germline values: CDR1 SQVTM, CDR2 ANQGSEA. CDR3 DNA: TGCAGCGTCCTGGCCATGAGCGGGAGGTACCAAGAGACCCAGTACTTC. Translation: CSVLAMSGRYQETQYF.

This clonotype has a handful of counts. The chain joins TRBV5-1 to TRBJ2-2; a possible D gene is TRBD2 (5 bases). CDR1 and CDR2 from the germline V gene are SGHRS and YFSETQ. Trimming pared 1 base from V and 1 base from J, leaving 8 bases between. CDR3 length: 15 residues. For the CDR3, the DNA is TGCGCCAGCAGCTTGAGCGGACGGAACACCGGGGAGCTGTTTTTT. As protein: CASSLSGRNTGELFF.

The chain employs TRBV11-2 and TRBJ2-3; D might be TRBD1 (6 bases). The V end lost 1 base, the J end lost 6 bases, and 8 bases lay between the germline ends. CDR1 and CDR2 (germline): SGHAT, FQNNGV. This CDR3 has 13 amino acids. The CDR3 DNA sequence: TGTGCCAGCAGCTTAGGTCAGGGGGATACGCAGTATTTT. The encoded protein is CASSLGQGDTQYF.